The 31 T cell receptor beta chains in this list originate from one sample, sequenced in a study of PD-L1 blockade in urothelial cancer (dated by TCRdb to the late 2010s). The time point label, as the study defines it: pretreatment peripheral blood. Library preparation employed the immunoSEQ multiplex PCR assay. Sourced from immuneACCESS, this table was stored by TCRdb with only in-frame sequences that have V and J called. A share of the clones is absent; for the studies checked, an unresolved V gene accounts for under half, and the remainder has no known explanation. This sample has 70,000 to 75,000 clones in its table, and 84% of those were observed once. Around a tenth of the sample is held by the ten biggest clonotypes. Here the sequenced sample was PBMCs, taken around atezolizumab (anti-PD-L1) treatment. Every receptor here comes from a woman in her seventies with urothelial cancer.

The rearrangement links TRBV6-6 to TRBJ1-4; 9 positions match TRBD1. The CDR3 loop spans 15 amino acids. Trimming removed 6 bases from V and 6 bases from J; junction bases left unmatched: 8. Germline values: CDR1 MNHNY, CDR2 SVGAGI (reference sequence). DNA for the CDR3: TGTGCCAGCAGAGACAGGGGGAGCGGGGATGAAAAACTGTTTTTT. This translates into CASRDRGSGDEKLFF.

J is TRBJ2-3 and V is TRBV10-2; 7 bases align to TRBD1. CDR1 is WSHSY and CDR2 is SAAADI in the germline V gene. The ends lost 6 bases at V and 2 bases at J; junction bases unmatched: 11. This CDR3 is built from 16 residues. The CDR3: CASSEPTGLYTDTQYF. The CDR3, as DNA: TGCGCCAGCAGCGAACCGACAGGGCTCTACACAGATACGCAGTATTTT.

This chain uses TRBV2 with TRBJ1-2; TRBD1 agrees at 8 bases. Germline values: CDR1 SNHLY, CDR2 FYNNEI. The CDR3 is 14 amino acids. The V segment lost 5 bases and the J segment 3 bases; nucleotides outside the gene matches: 5. The CDR3 DNA follows: TGTGCCAGCAGTTCCAGGGGACAGGACTATGGCTACACCTTC. Translated, it gives CASSSRGQDYGYTF. Looking up the rest from reference TRBV2 and TRBJ1-2 gives the full variable domain: EPEVTQTPSHQVTQMGQEVILRCVPISNHLYFYWYRQILGQKVEFLVSFYNNEISEKSEIFDDQFSVERPDGSNFTLKIRSTKLEDSAMYFCASSSRGQDYGYTFGSGTRLTVV.

Regarding this clone: One end of the junction fails to match germline, which may point to a read error. J is TRBJ2-5 and V is TRBV4-1; 9 bases are shared with TRBD2. Looked up from germline, CDR1 is MGHRA and CDR2 is YSYEKL. The CDR3 consists of 15 residues. The CDR3 protein is CASSQDVAGVETQYF. The CDR3 coding sequence is TGCGCCAGCAGTCAAGACGTAGCGGGAGTTGAGACCCAGTACTTC.

The genes are TRBV27 and TRBJ2-7; 9 bases are a match to TRBD1. V shed 4 bases, J shed 3 bases, and the junction held 7 bases outside the gene matches. Germline V lookup: CDR1 MNHEY, CDR2 SMNVEV (reference sequence). This CDR3 contains 15 residues. The CDR3 here is CASSYRDRVVYEQYF. Written as DNA, the CDR3 is TGTGCCAGCAGTTACCGGGACAGGGTGGTCTACGAGCAGTACTTC.

This chain uses TRBV4-1 with TRBJ2-5; TRBD2 might be the D (6 bases). V was pared by 0 bases and J by 2 bases, with 13 bases between. There are 16 residues in the CDR3. Germline CDR1 MGHRA, CDR2 YSYEKL. CDR3: CASSQETGLGQETQYF. The CDR3 DNA reads as TGCGCCAGCAGCCAAGAAACGGGACTGGGACAAGAGACCCAGTACTTC.

The CDR3 region is CASSLYRQGAALYEQYF. The CDR3 region has the DNA TGTGCCAGCAGCTTATACCGACAGGGGGCGGCTCTCTACGAGCAGTACTTC. The V call is TRBV7-9, the J call TRBJ2-7, with 10 bases fitting TRBD1. The CDR3 sequence is 17 residues long. V trimming: 2 bases; J trimming: 3 bases; junction bases outside the gene matches: 10. CDR1 is SEHNR, CDR2 FQNEAQ, per germline (reference sequence). Variable domain in full (rest from reference TRBV7-9 and TRBJ2-7): DTGVSQNPRHKITKRGQNVTFRCDPISEHNRLYWYRQTLGQGPEFLTYFQNEAQLEKSRLLSDRFSAERPKGSFSTLEIQRTEQGDSAMYLCASSLYRQGAALYEQYFGPGTRLTVT.

The chain combines TRBV5-4 with TRBJ2-7, with D hard to call. There are 11 residues in the CDR3. Germline V lookup: CDR1 SGHNT, CDR2 YYREEE (reference sequence). The V end was cut by 5 bases, the J end by 3 bases, with 6 bases between. CDR3 amino acids: CASSSGYEQYF. The CDR3 DNA reads as TGTGCCAGCAGTTCCGGCTACGAGCAGTACTTC.

This clone was seen just once. The rearrangement uses TRBV5-5 and TRBJ2-1; 9 positions match TRBD1. Per the germline V gene, CDR1 is SGHKS and CDR2 is YYEKEE (reference sequence). This CDR3 has 16 amino acids. The trim removed 4 bases at V and 5 bases at J, leaving 10 bases unmatched. This chain's CDR3 is CASSPLAGTGHNEQFF. For the CDR3, the DNA is TGTGCCAGCAGCCCCCTTGCGGGGACAGGGCACAATGAGCAGTTCTTC.

The chain recombines TRBV11-3 with TRBJ2-1; 7 bases align to TRBD2. V lost 1 base to trimming and J lost 8 bases; unmatched junction nucleotides: 8. This CDR3 spans 15 amino acids. The germline V gene encodes CDR1 SGHNT and CDR2 YENEEA. The CDR3 loop reads CASSLAGGSGHEQFF. CDR3 DNA: TGTGCCAGCAGCTTAGCTGGCGGGAGTGGGCATGAGCAGTTCTTC.

The chain couples TRBV12-2 to TRBJ1-4; TRBD1, as called in the table, went unchecked against the DNA. TRBV12-2 is an annotated pseudogene. The CDR3 runs 19 residues. CDR3: CASRLAKLGHRTNNEKLFF. DNA of the CDR3: TGTGCAAGTCGCTTAGCTAAACTGGGACACCGAACAAATAATGAAAAACTGTTTTTT.

V is TRBV5-1 and J is TRBJ2-1; 7 nucleotides align to TRBD2. With 0 bases clipped from V and 6 bases from J, the junction kept 6 bases outside the gene matches. This CDR3 is 15 amino acids long. Germline assignment: CDR1 SGHRS and CDR2 YFSETQ. The CDR3 reads CASSLASGNSNEQFF. The DNA for the CDR3 is TGCGCCAGCAGCTTGGCAAGCGGGAATAGCAATGAGCAGTTCTTC.

The V gene is TRBV29-1, the J gene TRBJ1-6; TRBD1 agrees at 10 bases. The CDR3 length is 13 residues. V dropped 4 bases and J dropped 7; count of bases not matched to a gene: 1. Germline V lookup: CDR1 SQVTM, CDR2 ANQGSEA. The CDR3 sequence: CSVGDRGNSPLHF. The CDR3 DNA sequence: TGCAGCGTTGGGGACAGGGGAAATTCACCCCTCCACTTT. Together with reference TRBV29-1 and TRBJ1-6, the CDR3 gives the full variable domain: SAVISQKPSRDICQRGTSLTIQCQVDSQVTMMFWYRQQPGQSLTLIATANQGSEATYESGFVIDKFPISRPNLTFSTLTVSNMSPEDSSIYLCSVGDRGNSPLHFGNGTRLTVT.

A single count supports this clone. This sequence joins TRBV6-1 and TRBJ1-2, with 7 bases that match TRBD1. Germline lookup yields CDR1 MNHNS and CDR2 SASEGT. The CDR3 covers 13 residues. The ends lost 6 bases at V and 7 bases at J; junction bases unmatched: 8. CDR3 protein: CASSGDRVGGYTF. For the CDR3, the DNA is TGTGCCAGCAGCGGAGACAGGGTCGGTGGCTACACCTTC.

The table lists this clone with a count of one. The chain has TRBV7-2 and TRBJ2-3; the match to TRBD2 covers 13 bases. V lost 1 base, J lost 2 bases, and 6 bases stayed unmatched. CDR1 is SGHTA, CDR2 FQGNSA, per germline. This CDR3 is built from 18 residues. CDR3 DNA: TGTGCCAGCAGCTTAGAACTAGCGGGGGGGGCCACCACAGATACGCAGTATTTT. Translated, it gives CASSLELAGGATTDTQYF.

V usage is TRBV11-3 and J usage is TRBJ2-6; 8 bases line up with TRBD1. Trimming at V came to 5 bases and at J to 5 bases, leaving 11 bases not matched to a gene. From germline, CDR1 is SGHNT and CDR2 YENEEA. The length of the CDR3 is 17 residues. CDR3 nucleotide sequence: TGTGCCAGCAGCCCCGGGACAGGTCTAGTTAGGGCCAACGTCCTGACTTTC. Translation: CASSPGTGLVRANVLTF.

V is TRBV5-1 and J is TRBJ2-3; TRBD2 aligns across 7 bases. Germline assignment: CDR1 SGHRS and CDR2 YFSETQ. This CDR3 region has 14 residues. The V and J ends lost 7 bases and 2 bases, in that order; junction bases with no gene match: 7. CDR3 residues: CASGIGGNTDTQYF. Here the CDR3 DNA reads TGCGCCAGCGGAATCGGGGGGAACACAGATACGCAGTATTTT.

The chain is built from TRBV27 and TRBJ2-7; tentatively, D is TRBD2 (7 bases). The germline CDR1 and CDR2 sequences are MNHEY and SMNVEV (reference sequence). CDR3 length equals 14 residues. The V gene lost 3 bases and the J gene lost 1 base, with 10 bases spanning the gap. CDR3 sequence reads: CASSFRGASYEQYF. The DNA of the CDR3 is TGTGCCAGCAGTTTTCGGGGGGCGTCCTACGAGCAGTACTTC.

This sequence joins TRBV2 and TRBJ2-7, with a weak D call TRBD1 (6 bases). This CDR3 is 14 amino acids long. Trimming removed 5 bases from V and 0 bases from J, with 11 bases in between. Looked up from germline, CDR1 is SNHLY and CDR2 is FYNNEI. The CDR3 region has the DNA TGTGCCAGCAGTCTACAGGGTAACTCCTACGAGCAGTACTTC. Its translation is CASSLQGNSYEQYF.

The chain combines TRBV6-6 with TRBJ1-4, with TRBD1 identical over 7 bases. This CDR3 is built from 13 residues. Trimming at V came to 6 bases and at J to 7 bases, leaving 5 bases not matched to a gene. Germline-derived CDR1 and CDR2 are MNHNY and SVGAGI (reference sequence). DNA of the CDR3: TGTGCCAGCAGAAGGGGGCAGGGTGAAAAACTGTTTTTT. It yields the protein CASRRGQGEKLFF.

The chain joins TRBV5-1 to TRBJ2-5; a possible D gene is TRBD1 (6 bases). Germline CDR1 reads SGHRS; CDR2 reads YFSETQ. The CDR3 runs 14 residues. V was pared by 3 bases and J by 2 bases, with 11 bases between. The CDR3 sequence is CASSWTGHQETQYF. In DNA form, the CDR3 reads TGCGCCAGCAGCTGGACGGGACATCAAGAGACCCAGTACTTC.

The CDR3 reads CASSSIAGNFLGTDTQYF. CDR3 nucleotide sequence: TGCGCCAGCAGCTCAATAGCGGGGAACTTCCTCGGCACAGATACGCAGTATTTT. The chain is built from TRBV5-1 and TRBJ2-3; 8 positions match TRBD2. V shed 3 bases and J 1 base; nucleotides not matched to a gene: 13. Germline V gives CDR1 SGHRS, CDR2 YFSETQ. The CDR3 consists of 18 residues.

This clone appeared a single time. The chain's CDR3 is CASSFIFRTGGRWDTEAFF. The CDR3 DNA sequence: TGTGCCAGCAGCTTCATTTTCCGGACAGGGGGTAGGTGGGACACTGAAGCTTTCTTT. The gene calls are TRBV11-2 and TRBJ1-1; 10 bases align to TRBD1. With 3 bases clipped from V and 3 bases from J, the junction kept 16 bases outside the gene matches. The germline V gene encodes CDR1 SGHAT and CDR2 FQNNGV. The CDR3 has 19 amino acids.

The chain carries TRBV30 and TRBJ1-2, with 8 bases aligning to TRBD1. The CDR3 is 14 amino acids. Germline V gene sequence: CDR1 GTSNPN, CDR2 SVGIG (reference sequence). The trim removed 2 bases at V and 9 bases at J, leaving 11 bases unmatched. This chain's CDR3 is CAWSNLPGGFRYTF. Written as DNA, the CDR3 is TGTGCCTGGAGTAATTTGCCAGGGGGCTTTCGCTACACCTTC.

The chain is built from TRBV6-7 and TRBJ1-1, with 7 bases identical to TRBD1. TRBV6-7 is noted as an ORF with a role that remains uncertain. Trimming cost V 2 bases and J 3 bases; bases outside gene matches: 6. The CDR3 loop spans 15 amino acids. CDR3 bases: TGTGCCAGCAGTTACAAAATCAGGGGGGACACTGAAGCTTTCTTT. Translating it yields CASSYKIRGDTEAFF.

The chain links TRBV7-8 to TRBJ2-1; 7 nucleotides line up with TRBD2. The CDR3 consists of 16 residues. V shed 8 bases, J shed 4 bases, and the junction held 14 bases outside the gene matches. Germline CDR1 SGHVS, CDR2 FQNEAQ. For the CDR3, the DNA is TGTGCCAGCCTCCATGTGCGGGAGCACATTTACAATGAGCAGTTCTTC. Its translation is CASLHVREHIYNEQFF.

Only a few counts were recorded for this clone. This chain links TRBV15 with TRBJ2-5, with 10 bases matching TRBD2. The CDR3 contains 15 residues. In germline, CDR1 is LNHNV, CDR2 YYDKDF (reference sequence). Trimming took 3 bases from V and 5 from J; bases not matched to a gene: 6. This chain's CDR3 is CATSSERGGWETQYF. As DNA, the CDR3 is TGTGCCACCAGCAGCGAGCGGGGGGGCTGGGAGACCCAGTACTTC. The variable domain in full, completed from reference TRBV15 and TRBJ2-5, reads DAMVIQNPRYQVTQFGKPVTLSCSQTLNHNVMYWYQQKSSQAPKLLFHYYDKDFNNEADTPDNFQSRRPNTSFCFLDIRSPGLGDTAMYLCATSSERGGWETQYFGPGTRLLVL.

The rearrangement uses TRBV27 and TRBJ2-1, with TRBD2 identical over 12 bases. The CDR3 consists of 16 residues. V shed 6 bases, J shed 1 base, and the junction held 4 bases outside the gene matches. Germline V gives CDR1 MNHEY, CDR2 SMNVEV (reference sequence). In nucleotides, the CDR3 is TGTGCCAGCAGACTAGCGGGAGGATGGTCCTACAATGAGCAGTTCTTC. As protein: CASRLAGGWSYNEQFF.

This clone has just one count. The V gene is TRBV19, the J gene TRBJ2-1; 7 positions agree with TRBD2. J gave up 1 base and V 4 bases, and 10 bases lay outside the gene matches. CDR3 length equals 17 residues. Germline V gene data show CDR1 as LNHDA and CDR2 as SQIVND (reference sequence). The DNA of the CDR3 is TGTGCCAGTAGTACGCCGGTGGGGGGGTTGTCCTACAATGAGCAGTTCTTC. This translates into CASSTPVGGLSYNEQFF.

The chain couples TRBV28 to TRBJ2-1, with 10 bases lining up with TRBD2. CDR3 length: 15 amino acids. Germline V CDR1 and CDR2: MDHEN, SYDVKM. V was clipped by 7 bases and J by 3 bases; unmatched bases: 6. The CDR3 nucleotides read TGTGCCAGCATGTCGACTAGCGGGTTCTACAATGAGCAGTTCTTC. Amino acids: CASMSTSGFYNEQFF. Based on the CDR3 plus reference TRBV28 and TRBJ2-1, the full variable domain is DVKVTQSSRYLVKRTGEKVFLECVQDMDHENMFWYRQDPGLGLRLIYFSYDVKMKEKGDIPEGYSVSREKKERFSLILESASTNQTSMYLCASMSTSGFYNEQFFGPGTRLTVL.

J is TRBJ1-1 and V is TRBV7-9; D gene uncertain. The CDR3 is 14 residues long. Germline lookup yields CDR1 SEHNR and CDR2 FQNEAQ (reference sequence). Deletions cut 4 bases from V and 7 bases from J, with 16 bases between. In DNA, the CDR3 is TGTGCCAGCAGCTCTAATCTATCGGGAGATGAAGCTTTCTTT. Translation: CASSSNLSGDEAFF.